This entry lists 17 T cell receptor beta chains sequenced from one sample in a study of T cells in Graves' hyperthyroidism and ophthalmopathy. Researchers took RNA transcripts and amplified the TCR beta CDR3 regions from them. A first-round RT-PCR of the TCR CDR3 used the HTBI primer set. MiXCR was run by TCRdb on the multiplex PCR reads, yielding one entry per CDR3 protein. The top ten hold roughly 15% of the sample, which has fewer than 700,000 distinct CDR3 sequences, approximately 17% seen once. Sequencing was done on a sample of blood. Receptors were obtained from a woman aged 18 to 35 with Graves' ophthalmopathy.

The V gene is TRBV12-3 or TRBV12-4, the J gene TRBJ1-2, with D possibly TRBD1 on 5 matching bases. The CDR3 is made up of 12 amino acids. V lost 6 bases and J 7 bases, leaving 12 bases between the germline ends. In DNA, the CDR3 is TGTGCCAGCAGCCTCCGGGGGGTTGGCTACACCTTC. This codes for CASSLRGVGYTF.

V usage is TRBV6-4 and J usage is TRBJ2-3, with a weak D call TRBD2 (6 bases). The germline CDR1 and CDR2 sequences are MRHNA and SNTAGT. This CDR3 region has 15 residues. Trimming took 8 bases from V and 3 from J, leaving 18 bases between them. CDR3 DNA: TGTGCCAGCTCCGAAATCCCGAGCGGGACAGATACGCAGTATTTT. The encoded protein is CASSEIPSGTDTQYF.

This clonotype was observed a few times. The chain has TRBV7-9 and TRBJ1-6; D is unclear. The CDR3 consists of 13 residues. Germline V lookup: CDR1 SEHNR, CDR2 FQNEAQ (reference sequence). Trimming cost V 1 base and J 10 bases, with 8 bases left between them. This CDR3 is CASSLGSSSPLHF. CDR3 coding DNA: TGTGCCAGCAGCTTAGGCAGTTCGTCACCCCTCCACTTT.

This clonotype was found many times. The J gene is TRBJ2-7, the V gene TRBV28; possible D gene TRBD2, 5 bases. The CDR3 covers 14 residues. V gave up 3 bases and J gave up 7 bases, with 16 bases separating them. Germline lookup yields CDR1 MDHEN and CDR2 SYDVKM. CDR3 loop: CASSFRNQPGEQYF. The CDR3 region has the DNA TGTGCCAGCAGTTTCCGCAATCAGCCGGGGGAGCAGTACTTC. Full variable domain (outside the CDR3, taken from reference TRBV28 and TRBJ2-7): DVKVTQSSRYLVKRTGEKVFLECVQDMDHENMFWYRQDPGLGLRLIYFSYDVKMKEKGDIPEGYSVSREKKERFSLILESASTNQTSMYLCASSFRNQPGEQYFGPGTRLTVT.

This clonotype showed up just a few times. This chain links TRBV7-8 with TRBJ1-6, with 9 bases aligning to TRBD1. V shed 4 bases, J shed 5 bases, and the junction held 12 bases outside the gene matches. The V gene's germline CDR1 is SGHVS and CDR2 FQNEAQ. The CDR3 totals 18 residues. DNA of the CDR3: TGTGCCAGCAGCTCCCAAGCGATCGACAGGGGGGATAATTCACCCCTCCACTTT. Protein sequence: CASSSQAIDRGDNSPLHF. The full variable domain, in which reference TRBV7-8 and TRBJ1-6 provide the parts outside the CDR3, is GAGVSQSPRYKVAKRGQDVALRCDPISGHVSLFWYQQALGQGPEFLTYFQNEAQLDKSGLPSDRFFAERPEGSVSTLKIQRTQQEDSAVYLCASSSQAIDRGDNSPLHFGNGTRLTVT.

The chain uses TRBV4-3 and TRBJ1-2, with D possibly matching TRBD1 (5 bases). Trimming stripped 4 bases from V and 3 bases from J, with 15 bases between. CDR1 LGHNA and CDR2 YSLEER come from the germline V gene. This CDR3 contains 15 residues. The chain's CDR3 is CASSLWATVDYGYTF. CDR3 DNA sequence: TGCGCCAGCAGCCTTTGGGCGACAGTAGACTATGGCTACACCTTC.

This clonotype was counted a few times. This chain joins TRBV11-1 and TRBJ2-1; a possible D gene is TRBD1 (5 bases). CDR3 length equals 14 residues. Per the germline V gene, CDR1 is SGHAT and CDR2 is FQDESV (reference sequence). V was pared by 1 base and J by 5 bases, with 9 bases between. CDR3 residues: CASSLERGNNEQFF. CDR3 DNA sequence: TGTGCCAGCAGCTTAGAAAGGGGCAACAATGAGCAGTTCTTC.

There are a few counts of this clonotype. The V call is TRBV7-3, the J call TRBJ2-1; TRBD2 matches 15 bases. The CDR3 runs 18 residues. V shed 4 bases, J shed 0 bases, and the junction held 4 bases outside the gene matches. Germline CDR1 is SGHTA and CDR2 is FQGTGA. CDR3 DNA sequence: TGTGCCAGCAGCTCTGGACTAGCGGGAGGGAGCTCCTACAATGAGCAGTTCTTC. It translates to CASSSGLAGGSSYNEQFF.

This clonotype was observed a few times. The V and J genes are TRBV11-2 and TRBJ1-3; TRBD1 aligns across 7 bases. Looked up from germline, CDR1 is SGHAT and CDR2 is FQNNGV. V gave up 5 bases and J gave up 7 bases; unmatched junction bases: 8. The CDR3 has 14 residues. The CDR3 nucleotides are TGTGCCAGCAGCCAGGGGGATAAGCGCAACACCATATATTTT. It translates to CASSQGDKRNTIYF.

Ten or more counts support this clonotype. The chain combines TRBV18 with TRBJ1-5; D uncertain. Per germline, CDR1 KGHSH and CDR2 LQKENI. There are 13 residues in the CDR3. The V end was cut by 3 bases, the J end by 4 bases, with 7 bases between. The CDR3 is CASSPAANQPQHF. CDR3 DNA sequence: TGTGCCAGCTCACCGGCCGCTAATCAGCCCCAGCATTTT.

This clonotype has just a few counts. V gene TRBV28 combines with J gene TRBJ2-5; TRBD1 agrees at 9 bases. With V trimmed by 3 bases and J by 3 bases, 5 bases remained unmatched. The germline V gene has CDR1 MDHEN and CDR2 SYDVKM. The CDR3 sequence is 15 residues long. CDR3 coding DNA: TGTGCCAGCAGTTTCCGGGACAGGGTAGAAGAGACCCAGTACTTC. As protein: CASSFRDRVEETQYF.

This clonotype was observed many times. The CDR3 nucleotides read TGCAGTGCTAGAGGGACAGGGGGCGGCTACGAGCAGTACTTC. Amino acids: CSARGTGGGYEQYF. The chain has TRBV20-1 and TRBJ2-7, with TRBD1 identical over 11 bases. The CDR3 is 14 residues long. With V trimmed by 1 base and J by 3 bases, 2 bases remained unmatched. Per the germline V gene, CDR1 is DFQATT and CDR2 is SNEGSKA (reference sequence).

The table lists this clonotype with a few counts. The rearrangement links TRBV20-1 to TRBJ2-7; 7 nucleotides match TRBD1. The CDR3 has 17 amino acids. CDR1 DFQATT and CDR2 SNEGSKA come from the germline V gene (reference sequence). J was trimmed by 4 bases and V by 5 bases; bases with no gene match: 20. In DNA, the CDR3 is TGCAGTGCTCCAGAATGGGGGACAGCCCAACGAGGGTACGAGCAGTACTTC. Its protein product is CSAPEWGTAQRGYEQYF.

This clonotype showed up many times. The chain carries TRBV3-1 and TRBJ2-2; D not certain. V was cut by 1 base and J by 4 bases, with 4 bases left in between. Germline lookup yields CDR1 LGHDT and CDR2 YNNKEL (reference sequence). The length of the CDR3 is 13 residues. The CDR3 DNA reads TGTGCCAGCAGCCAAGTGCGCACCGGGGAGCTGTTTTTT. Translated: CASSQVRTGELFF.

This clonotype was counted ten times or more. This chain links TRBV28 with TRBJ2-7, with 11 bases that match TRBD2. CDR3 length equals 15 residues. The germline CDR1 and CDR2 sequences are MDHEN and SYDVKM. With 5 bases clipped from V and 2 bases from J, the junction kept 5 bases outside the gene matches. CDR3 in DNA: TGTGCCAGCAGTCCCGGGACTAGCGGACCCTACGAGCAGTACTTC. It is translated as CASSPGTSGPYEQYF.

V gene TRBV11-2 combines with J gene TRBJ1-6, with a possible D match to TRBD1 (5 bases). Germline V CDR1 and CDR2: SGHAT, FQNNGV. Between the trimmed V and J ends, which lost 5 bases and 1 base, there was a span of 6 bases. The CDR3 consists of 14 residues. As DNA, the CDR3 is TGTGCCAGCAGCAGGGGTTCCTATAATTCACCCCTCCACTTT. Encoded protein: CASSRGSYNSPLHF.

V usage is TRBV10-3 and J usage is TRBJ2-1; maybe TRBD2 (5 bases). The CDR3 totals 13 residues. Trimming took off 10 bases at V and 5 bases at J, with 15 bases between the two ends. CDR1 and CDR2 from the germline V gene are ENHRY and SYGVKD. The CDR3 protein is CATGAERDNEQFF. The CDR3 region has the DNA TGTGCCACCGGAGCGGAAAGGGACAATGAGCAGTTCTTC.